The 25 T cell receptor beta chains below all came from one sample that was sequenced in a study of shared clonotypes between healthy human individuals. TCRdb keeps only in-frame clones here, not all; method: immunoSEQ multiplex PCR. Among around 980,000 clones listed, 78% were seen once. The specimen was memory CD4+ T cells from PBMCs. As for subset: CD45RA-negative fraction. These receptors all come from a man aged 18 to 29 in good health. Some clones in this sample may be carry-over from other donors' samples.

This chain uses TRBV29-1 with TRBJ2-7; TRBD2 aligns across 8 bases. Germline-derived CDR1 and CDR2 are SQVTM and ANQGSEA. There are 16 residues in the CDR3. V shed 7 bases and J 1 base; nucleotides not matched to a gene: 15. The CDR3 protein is CSAEGVSGIHSYEQYF. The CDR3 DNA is TGCAGCGCCGAAGGAGTTAGCGGGATCCATTCCTACGAGCAGTACTTC.

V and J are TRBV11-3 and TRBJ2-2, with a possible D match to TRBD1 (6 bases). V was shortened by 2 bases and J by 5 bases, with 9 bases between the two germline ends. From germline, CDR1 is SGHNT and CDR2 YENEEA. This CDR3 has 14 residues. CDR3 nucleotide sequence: TGTGCCAGCAGCTTACATACAGGGACCGGGGAGCTGTTTTTT. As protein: CASSLHTGTGELFF.

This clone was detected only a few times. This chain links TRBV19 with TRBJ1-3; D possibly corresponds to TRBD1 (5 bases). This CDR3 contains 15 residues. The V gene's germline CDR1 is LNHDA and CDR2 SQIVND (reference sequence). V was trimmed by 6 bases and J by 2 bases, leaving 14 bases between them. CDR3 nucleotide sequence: TGTGCCAGTAGGGTAACAGGAAAGCCTGGAAACACCATATATTTT. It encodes CASRVTGKPGNTIYF.

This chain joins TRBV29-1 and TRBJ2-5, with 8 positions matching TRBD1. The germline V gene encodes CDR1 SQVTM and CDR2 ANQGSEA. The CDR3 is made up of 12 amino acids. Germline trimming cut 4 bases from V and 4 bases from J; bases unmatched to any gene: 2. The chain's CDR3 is CSVVQGGETQYF. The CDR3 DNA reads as TGCAGCGTTGTACAGGGGGGAGAGACCCAGTACTTC.

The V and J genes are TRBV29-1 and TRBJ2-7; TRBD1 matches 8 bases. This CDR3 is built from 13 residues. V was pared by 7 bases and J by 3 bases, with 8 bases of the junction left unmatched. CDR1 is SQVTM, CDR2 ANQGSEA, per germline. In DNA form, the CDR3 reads TGCAGCGGCAGACAGGGGACAAACTACGAGCAGTACTTC. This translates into CSGRQGTNYEQYF.

The CDR3 nucleotides read TGTGCCCGAAACGAAGGGCGGGACAGCCGCCGGGGAGATACGCAGTATTTT. This sequence encodes CARNEGRDSRRGDTQYF. The chain employs TRBV27 and TRBJ2-3; maybe TRBD1 (7 bases). The germline V and J ends were trimmed by 11 bases and 5 bases, with 29 bases remaining between them. Germline CDR1 and CDR2: MNHEY and SMNVEV (reference sequence). CDR3 size: 17 residues.

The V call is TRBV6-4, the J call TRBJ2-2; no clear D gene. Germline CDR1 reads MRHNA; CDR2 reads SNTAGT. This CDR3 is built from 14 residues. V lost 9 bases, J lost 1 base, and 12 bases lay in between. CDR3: CASRIDGNTGELFF. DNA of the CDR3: TGTGCCAGTCGTATCGATGGGAACACCGGGGAGCTGTTTTTT.

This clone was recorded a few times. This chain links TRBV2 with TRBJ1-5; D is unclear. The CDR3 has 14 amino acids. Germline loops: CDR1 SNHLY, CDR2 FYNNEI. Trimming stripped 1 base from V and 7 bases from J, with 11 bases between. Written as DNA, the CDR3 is TGTGCCAGCAGTGAAGGGGGAGTAGGACAGCCCCAGCATTTT. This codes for CASSEGGVGQPQHF.

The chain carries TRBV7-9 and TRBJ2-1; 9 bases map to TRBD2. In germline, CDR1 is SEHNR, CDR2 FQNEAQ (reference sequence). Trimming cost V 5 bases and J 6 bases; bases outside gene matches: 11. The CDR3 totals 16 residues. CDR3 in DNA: TGTGCCAGCAGCATCGATAGCGGGAGCGTCTCCAATGAGCAGTTCTTC. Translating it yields CASSIDSGSVSNEQFF.

CDR3 DNA sequence: TGTGCCAGCAGCTTAAGTAGGCCGGGTTGGGAGACCCAGTACTTC. Its translation is CASSLSRPGWETQYF. This rearrangement joins TRBV7-2 to TRBJ2-5, with D unclear. CDR3 length equals 15 residues. The germline gives CDR1 SGHTA, CDR2 FQGNSA. Trimming took 2 bases from V and 5 from J, leaving 15 bases between them.

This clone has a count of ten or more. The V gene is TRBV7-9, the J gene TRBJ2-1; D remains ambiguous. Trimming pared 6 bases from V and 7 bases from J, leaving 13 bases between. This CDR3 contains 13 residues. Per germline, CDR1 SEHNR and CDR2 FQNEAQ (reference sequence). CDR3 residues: CASSPRGVNEQFF. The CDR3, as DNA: TGTGCCAGCAGTCCCCGTGGGGTGAATGAGCAGTTCTTC.

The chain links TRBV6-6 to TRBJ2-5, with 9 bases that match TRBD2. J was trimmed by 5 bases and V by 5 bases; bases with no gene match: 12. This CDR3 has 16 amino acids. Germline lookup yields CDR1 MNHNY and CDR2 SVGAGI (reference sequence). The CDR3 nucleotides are TGTGCCAGCAGTACCCGGGCTAGCGGGAATCGGGAGACCCAGTACTTC. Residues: CASSTRASGNRETQYF.

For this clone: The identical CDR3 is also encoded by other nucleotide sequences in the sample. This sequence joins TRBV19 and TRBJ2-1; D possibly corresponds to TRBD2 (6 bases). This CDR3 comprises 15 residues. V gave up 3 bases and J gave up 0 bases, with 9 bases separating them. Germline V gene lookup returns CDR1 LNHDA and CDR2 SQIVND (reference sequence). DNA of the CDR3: TGTGCCAGTAGTATCAGCGGGTCCTCCTACAATGAGCAGTTCTTC. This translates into CASSISGSSYNEQFF.

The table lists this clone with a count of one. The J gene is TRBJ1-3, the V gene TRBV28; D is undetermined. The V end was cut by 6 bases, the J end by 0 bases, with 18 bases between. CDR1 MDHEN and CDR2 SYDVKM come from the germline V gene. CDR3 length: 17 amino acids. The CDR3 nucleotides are TGTGCCAGCAGCCTAAGCGGTAGGGCCCGCTCTGGAAACACCATATATTTT. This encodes CASSLSGRARSGNTIYF. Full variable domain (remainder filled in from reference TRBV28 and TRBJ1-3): DVKVTQSSRYLVKRTGEKVFLECVQDMDHENMFWYRQDPGLGLRLIYFSYDVKMKEKGDIPEGYSVSREKKERFSLILESASTNQTSMYLCASSLSGRARSGNTIYFGEGSWLTVV.

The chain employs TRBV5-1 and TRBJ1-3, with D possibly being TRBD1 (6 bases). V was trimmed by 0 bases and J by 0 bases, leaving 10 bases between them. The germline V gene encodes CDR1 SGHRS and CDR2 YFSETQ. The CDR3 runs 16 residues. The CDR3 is CASSLAPDSSGNTIYF. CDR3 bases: TGCGCCAGCAGCTTGGCCCCGGACAGCTCTGGAAACACCATATATTTT.

CDR3 loop: CASRTVSGRVNEQFF. The CDR3 coding sequence is TGTGCCAGCAGGACTGTATCCGGACGGGTCAATGAGCAGTTCTTC. V is TRBV28 and J is TRBJ2-1; D is ambiguous. The CDR3 covers 15 residues. Trimming shortened V by 6 bases and J by 6 bases, and 18 bases separated the two germline ends. Germline V gene data show CDR1 as MDHEN and CDR2 as SYDVKM.

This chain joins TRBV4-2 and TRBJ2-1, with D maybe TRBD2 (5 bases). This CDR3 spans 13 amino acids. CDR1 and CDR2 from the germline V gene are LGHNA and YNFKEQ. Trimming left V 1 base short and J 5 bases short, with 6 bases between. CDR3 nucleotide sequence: TGTGCCAGCAGCCAAGGGGGAGACAATGAGCAGTTCTTC. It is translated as CASSQGGDNEQFF.

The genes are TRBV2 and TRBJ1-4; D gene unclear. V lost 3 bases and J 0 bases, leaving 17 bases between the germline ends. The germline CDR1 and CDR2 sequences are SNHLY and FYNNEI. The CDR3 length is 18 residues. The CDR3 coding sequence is TGTGCCAGCAGTGAGTCACTCCTGTTTTCTGCAACTAATGAAAAACTGTTTTTT. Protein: CASSESLLFSATNEKLFF. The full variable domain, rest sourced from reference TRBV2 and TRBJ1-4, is EPEVTQTPSHQVTQMGQEVILRCVPISNHLYFYWYRQILGQKVEFLVSFYNNEISEKSEIFDDQFSVERPDGSNFTLKIRSTKLEDSAMYFCASSESLLFSATNEKLFFGSGTQLSVL.

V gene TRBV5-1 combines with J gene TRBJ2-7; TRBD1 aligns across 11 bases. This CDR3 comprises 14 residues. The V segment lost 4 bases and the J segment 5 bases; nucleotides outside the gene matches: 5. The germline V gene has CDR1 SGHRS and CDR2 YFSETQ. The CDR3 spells CASSRDRGIDEQYF. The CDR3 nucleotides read TGCGCCAGCAGCAGGGACAGGGGGATCGACGAGCAGTACTTC. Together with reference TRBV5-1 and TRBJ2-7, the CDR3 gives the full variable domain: KAGVTQTPRYLIKTRGQQVTLSCSPISGHRSVSWYQQTPGQGLQFLFEYFSETQRNKGNFPGRFSGRQFSNSRSEMNVSTLELGDSALYLCASSRDRGIDEQYFGPGTRLTVT.

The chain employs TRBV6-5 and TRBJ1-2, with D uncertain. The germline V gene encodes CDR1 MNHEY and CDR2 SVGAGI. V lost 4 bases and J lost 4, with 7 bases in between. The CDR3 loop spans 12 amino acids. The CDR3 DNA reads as TGTGCCAGCAGTTCGAGCCCCTATGGCTACACCTTC. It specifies CASSSSPYGYTF.

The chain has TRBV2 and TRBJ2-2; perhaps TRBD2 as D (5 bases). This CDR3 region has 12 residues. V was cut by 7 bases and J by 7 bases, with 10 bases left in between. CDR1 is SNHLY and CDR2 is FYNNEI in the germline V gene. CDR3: CASMRAIGELFF. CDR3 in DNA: TGTGCCAGCATGAGGGCAATCGGGGAGCTGTTTTTT. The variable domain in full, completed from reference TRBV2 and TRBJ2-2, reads EPEVTQTPSHQVTQMGQEVILRCVPISNHLYFYWYRQILGQKVEFLVSFYNNEISEKSEIFDDQFSVERPDGSNFTLKIRSTKLEDSAMYFCASMRAIGELFFGEGSRLTVL.

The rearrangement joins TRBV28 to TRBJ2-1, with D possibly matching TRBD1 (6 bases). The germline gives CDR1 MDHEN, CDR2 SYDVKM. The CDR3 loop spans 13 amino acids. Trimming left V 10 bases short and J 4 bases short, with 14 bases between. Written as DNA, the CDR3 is TGTGCCACCCTCCGGGACACGTACAATGAGCAGTTCTTC. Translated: CATLRDTYNEQFF.

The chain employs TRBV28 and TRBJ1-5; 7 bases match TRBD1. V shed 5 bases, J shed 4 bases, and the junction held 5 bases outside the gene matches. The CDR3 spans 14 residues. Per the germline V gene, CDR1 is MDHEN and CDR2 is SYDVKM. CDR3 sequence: CASSRQGGNQPQHF. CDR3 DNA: TGTGCCAGCAGTAGACAGGGAGGGAATCAGCCCCAGCATTTT. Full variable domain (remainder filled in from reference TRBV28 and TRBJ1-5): DVKVTQSSRYLVKRTGEKVFLECVQDMDHENMFWYRQDPGLGLRLIYFSYDVKMKEKGDIPEGYSVSREKKERFSLILESASTNQTSMYLCASSRQGGNQPQHFGDGTRLSIL.

The CDR3 sequence: CASSDREGTEAFF. In DNA form, the CDR3 reads TGTGCCAGCAGTGACAGGGAGGGGACTGAAGCTTTCTTT. The gene calls are TRBV6-4 and TRBJ1-1; possible D gene TRBD1, 5 bases. Germline assignment: CDR1 MRHNA and CDR2 SNTAGT. Trimming left V 2 bases short and J 5 bases short, with 9 bases between. There are 13 residues in the CDR3.

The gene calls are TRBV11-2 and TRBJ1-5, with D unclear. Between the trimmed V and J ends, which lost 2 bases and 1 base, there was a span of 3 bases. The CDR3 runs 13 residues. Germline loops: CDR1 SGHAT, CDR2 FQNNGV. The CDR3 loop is CASSLRSNQPQHF. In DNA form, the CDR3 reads TGTGCCAGCAGCTTAAGAAGCAATCAGCCCCAGCATTTT.